This T cell receptor beta chain comes out of a study of shared clonotypes between healthy human individuals. Study-level background: Every donor yielded three CD4 naive, three CD4 memory, two CD8 naive and one CD8 memory plate. General study results and limits: With a handful of donors compared, around 4.7% of naive CD4 clonotypes were shared. It was the non-shared clonotypes that had lower generation probabilities than clonotypes shared by all four donors.

This clone appeared a single time. The antigen remains unidentified. The method was immunoSEQ multiplex PCR; TCRdb's version includes in-frame clones alone and lacks a portion of them. In the table there are approximately 2,000,000 clones, 85% to 95% of which are singletons. The CDR3 is made up of 14 amino acids. J gave up 3 bases and V 5 bases, and 7 bases lay outside the gene matches. Germline CDR1 SEHNR, CDR2 FQNEAQ (reference sequence). The sample consisted of naive CD4+ T cells from PBMCs. Subset here: CD45RA+ positively selected. This chain connects TRBV7-9 to TRBJ2-7, with 7 bases that match TRBD1. This receptor was obtained from a man between 18 and 29 years old in good health. Some clones in this sample may be carry-over from other donors' samples. Written as DNA, the CDR3 is TGTGCCAGCAGCCCTGCCGGGACAGTCTACGAGCAGTACTTC. As protein: CASSPAGTVYEQYF.